The T cell receptor (beta chain) under discussion was sequenced for a study of cytotoxic CD8 clonotypes in ibrutinib-treated CLL. Turning to the study itself: The taking of response samples occurred after a median around 11 months of treatment, with a range of 6 to 36.

The CDR3 covers 15 residues. Germline CDR1 LNHDA, CDR2 SQIVND (reference sequence). Trimming cost V 4 bases and J 5 bases; bases outside gene matches: 7. The assay was immunoSEQ multiplex PCR, and TCRdb's table has in-frame clones only and misses some. Among around 310,000 clones listed, just under 80% were seen once. About 1.9 micrograms of genomic DNA (from cryopreserved PBMCs) were used for TCR beta libraries. The source of this sequence is a human donor with chronic lymphocytic leukemia. The chain is built from TRBV19 and TRBJ2-3, with 9 bases fitting TRBD1. The sequenced sample was PBMCs, obtained before ibrutinib treatment. The CDR3 DNA reads as TGTGCCAGTAGTAAAAATCGACAGGGGGGAGATACGCAGTATTTT. Amino acid sequence: CASSKNRQGGDTQYF.